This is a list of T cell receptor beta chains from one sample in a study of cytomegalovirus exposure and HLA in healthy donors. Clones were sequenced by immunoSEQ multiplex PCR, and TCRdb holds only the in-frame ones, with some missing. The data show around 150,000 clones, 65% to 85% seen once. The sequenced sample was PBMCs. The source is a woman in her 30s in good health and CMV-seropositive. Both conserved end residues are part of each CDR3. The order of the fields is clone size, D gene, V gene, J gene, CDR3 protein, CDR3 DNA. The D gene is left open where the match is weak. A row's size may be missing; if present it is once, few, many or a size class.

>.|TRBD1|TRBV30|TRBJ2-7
CAWSTGTGGIRGYF
TGTGCCTGGTCAACCGGGACAGGTGGGATTAGAGGGTACTTC
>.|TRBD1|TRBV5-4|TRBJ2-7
CASSQRTGGFDEQYF
TGCGCCAGCAGCCAGAGGACAGGGGGCTTCGACGAGCAGTACTTC
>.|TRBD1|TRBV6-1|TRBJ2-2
CASSGGTDARTGELFF
TGTGCCAGCAGTGGGGGGACAGACGCTAGAACCGGGGAGCTGTTTTTT
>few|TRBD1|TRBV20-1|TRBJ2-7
CSAGDSLEQYF
TGCAGTGCCGGGGACAGCCTAGAGCAGTACTTC
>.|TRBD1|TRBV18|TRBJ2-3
CASSPQGAIADTQYF
TGTGCCAGCTCACCACAGGGGGCGATAGCAGATACGCAGTATTTT
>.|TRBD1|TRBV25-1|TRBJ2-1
CASSFDREGVYNEQFF
TGTGCCAGCAGTTTCGACAGGGAAGGTGTCTACAATGAGCAGTTCTTC
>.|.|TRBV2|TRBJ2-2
CASSEMGQGNTGELFF
TGTGCCAGCAGTGAAATGGGCCAGGGCAACACCGGGGAGCTGTTTTTT
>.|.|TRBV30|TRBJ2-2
CAWRGVSNTGELFF
TGTGCCTGGAGAGGAGTATCGAACACCGGGGAGCTGTTTTTT
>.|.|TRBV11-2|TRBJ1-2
CASSFNRANYGYTF
TGTGCCAGCAGCTTTAACAGAGCTAACTATGGCTACACCTTC
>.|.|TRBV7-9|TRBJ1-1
CASSPRHLNTEAFF
TGTGCCAGCAGCCCCCGACACTTGAACACTGAAGCTTTCTTT
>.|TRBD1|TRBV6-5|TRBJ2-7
CASRRGGTGHYEQYF
TGTGCCAGCAGGAGGGGTGGGACAGGGCACTACGAGCAGTACTTC
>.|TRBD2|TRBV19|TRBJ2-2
CASSILGTSAGELFF
TGTGCCAGTAGTATTCTTGGGACTAGCGCCGGGGAGCTGTTTTTT
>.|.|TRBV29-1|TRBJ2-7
CSARDTTYEQYF
TGCAGCGCCCGGGACACCACCTACGAGCAGTACTTC
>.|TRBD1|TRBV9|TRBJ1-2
CASSVTRQGFSYGYTF
TGTGCCAGCAGCGTGACTCGACAGGGCTTTAGCTATGGCTACACCTTC
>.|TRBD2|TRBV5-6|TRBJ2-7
CASSLVGPSGSYEQYF
TGTGCCAGCAGCTTGGTTGGTCCTAGCGGGAGTTACGAGCAGTACTTC
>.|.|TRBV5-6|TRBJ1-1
CASSFGVVTVEAFF
TGTGCCAGCAGCTTCGGGGTCGTGACGGTGGAAGCTTTCTTT
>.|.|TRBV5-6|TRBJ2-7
CASSFDYYEQYF
TGTGCCAGCAGCTTTGACTACTACGAGCAGTACTTC
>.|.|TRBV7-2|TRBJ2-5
CASSFRIREGETQYF
TGTGCCAGCAGCTTCCGAATCAGGGAAGGGGAGACCCAGTACTTC
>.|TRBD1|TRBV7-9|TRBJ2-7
CASSSRQGAKNEQYF
TGTGCCAGCAGCTCCAGACAGGGGGCTAAGAACGAGCAGTACTTC
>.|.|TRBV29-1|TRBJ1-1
CSTRGGAETEAFF
TGCAGCACGAGGGGGGGCGCAGAAACTGAAGCTTTCTTT
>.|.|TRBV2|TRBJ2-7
CASSPEADSYEQYF
TGTGCCAGCAGTCCGGAGGCAGACTCCTACGAGCAGTACTTC
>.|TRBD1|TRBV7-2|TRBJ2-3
CASSRDRGIDRDTQYF
TGTGCCAGCAGCCGGGACAGGGGGATAGATCGAGATACGCAGTATTTT
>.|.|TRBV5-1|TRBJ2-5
CASSLSETQYF
TGCGCCAGCAGCTTGTCGGAGACCCAGTACTTC
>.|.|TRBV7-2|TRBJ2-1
CASSLPRGAYNEQFF
TGTGCCAGCAGCTTACCCCGCGGAGCCTACAATGAGCAGTTCTTC
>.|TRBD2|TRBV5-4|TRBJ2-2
CASSFVPERGGELFF
TGTGCCAGCAGCTTCGTCCCCGAGCGGGGCGGGGAGCTGTTTTTT
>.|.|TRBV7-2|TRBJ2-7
CASSLAGHQIAYEQYF
TGTGCCAGCAGCTTAGCGGGACACCAGATCGCCTACGAGCAGTACTTC
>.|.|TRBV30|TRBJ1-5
CALGGATNQPQHF
TGTGCCCTCGGGGGGGCCACCAATCAGCCCCAGCATTTT
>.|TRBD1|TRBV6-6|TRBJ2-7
CASSPRDRGYEQYF
TGTGCCAGCAGTCCCCGGGACAGAGGCTACGAGCAGTACTTC
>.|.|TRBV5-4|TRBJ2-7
CASSLGVAIEDYEQYF
TGTGCCAGCAGCTTGGGAGTCGCGATAGAAGACTACGAGCAGTACTTC
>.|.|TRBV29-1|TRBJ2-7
CSVEEGRSYEQYF
TGCAGCGTTGAAGAGGGCCGCTCCTACGAGCAGTACTTC
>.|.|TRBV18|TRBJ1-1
CASSPLGAGEAFF
TGTGCCAGCTCACCACTAGGGGCTGGTGAAGCTTTCTTT
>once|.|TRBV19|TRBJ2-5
CASRRTGTERETQYF
TGTGCCAGTAGACGCACAGGGACGGAGCGAGAGACCCAGTACTTC
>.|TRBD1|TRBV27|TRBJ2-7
CASSLSVGTVSYEQYF
TGTGCCAGCAGTTTGTCGGTCGGGACAGTCTCCTACGAGCAGTACTTC
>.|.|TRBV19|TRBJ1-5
CASSYHPTGGGNQPQHF
TGTGCCAGTAGTTACCACCCGACAGGCGGAGGCAATCAGCCCCAGCATTTT
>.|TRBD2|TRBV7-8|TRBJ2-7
CASSLVLSLAGGFYEQYF
TGTGCCAGCAGCTTAGTACTGAGTCTAGCGGGGGGTTTCTACGAGCAGTACTTC
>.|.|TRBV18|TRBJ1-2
CASSSIQGYGYTF
TGTGCCAGCTCATCCATTCAGGGCTATGGCTACACCTTC
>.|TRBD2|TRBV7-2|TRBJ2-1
CASSLLPAGNNEQFF
TGTGCCAGCAGCTTACTTCCAGCGGGGAACAATGAGCAGTTCTTC
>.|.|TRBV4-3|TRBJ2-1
CASSLTMDYNEQFF
TGCGCCAGCAGTCTAACTATGGACTACAATGAGCAGTTCTTC
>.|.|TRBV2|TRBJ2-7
CASSHRVGRIYYEQYF
TGTGCCAGCAGTCACCGCGTGGGCAGGATCTACTACGAGCAGTACTTC
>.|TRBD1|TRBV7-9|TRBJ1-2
CASSLIGQGDGYTF
TGTGCCAGCAGCTTAATTGGACAGGGAGATGGCTACACCTTC